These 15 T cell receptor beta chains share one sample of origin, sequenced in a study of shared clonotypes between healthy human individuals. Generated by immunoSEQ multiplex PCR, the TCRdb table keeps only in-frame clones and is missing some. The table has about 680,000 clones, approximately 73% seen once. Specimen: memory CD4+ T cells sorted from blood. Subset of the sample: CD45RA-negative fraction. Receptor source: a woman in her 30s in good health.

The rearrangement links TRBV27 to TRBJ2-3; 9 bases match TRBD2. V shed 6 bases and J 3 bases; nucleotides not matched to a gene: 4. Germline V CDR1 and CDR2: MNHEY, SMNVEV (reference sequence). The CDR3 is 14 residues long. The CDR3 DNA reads TGTGCCAGCAGACGACTAGCGGTAACAGATACGCAGTATTTT. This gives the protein CASRRLAVTDTQYF.

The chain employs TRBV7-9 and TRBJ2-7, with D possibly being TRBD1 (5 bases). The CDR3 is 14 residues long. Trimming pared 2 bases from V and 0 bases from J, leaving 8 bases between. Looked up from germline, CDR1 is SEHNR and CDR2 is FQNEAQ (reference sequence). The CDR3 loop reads CASSLRGNSYEQYF. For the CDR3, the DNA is TGTGCCAGCAGCTTAAGGGGTAACTCCTACGAGCAGTACTTC.

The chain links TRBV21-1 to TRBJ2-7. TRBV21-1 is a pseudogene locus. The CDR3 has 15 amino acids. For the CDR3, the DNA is TGTGCCAGCAGCAAAGCGCGGCAGGATTCATACGAGCAGTACTTC. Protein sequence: CASSKARQDSYEQYF.

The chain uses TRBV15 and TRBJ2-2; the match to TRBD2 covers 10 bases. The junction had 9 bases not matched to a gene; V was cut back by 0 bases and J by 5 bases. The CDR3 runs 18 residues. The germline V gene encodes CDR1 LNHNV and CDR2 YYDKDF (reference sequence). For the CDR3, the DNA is TGTGCCACCAGCAGAGATCTTACTAGCGGGATTCAGACCGGGGAGCTGTTTTTT. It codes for CATSRDLTSGIQTGELFF.

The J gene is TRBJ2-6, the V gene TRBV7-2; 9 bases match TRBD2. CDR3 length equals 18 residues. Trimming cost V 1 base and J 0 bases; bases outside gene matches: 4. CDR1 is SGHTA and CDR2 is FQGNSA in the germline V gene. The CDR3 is CASSLGLAGSSGANVLTF. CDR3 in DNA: TGTGCCAGCAGCTTAGGTCTAGCGGGGAGCTCTGGGGCCAACGTCCTGACTTTC.

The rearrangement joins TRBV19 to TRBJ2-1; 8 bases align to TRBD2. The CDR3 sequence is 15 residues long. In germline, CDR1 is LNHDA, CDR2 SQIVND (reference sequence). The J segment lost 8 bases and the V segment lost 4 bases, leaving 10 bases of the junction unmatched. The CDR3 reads CASSRGLEGLDEQFF. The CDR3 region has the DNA TGTGCCAGTAGTAGGGGACTAGAAGGTTTGGATGAGCAGTTCTTC.

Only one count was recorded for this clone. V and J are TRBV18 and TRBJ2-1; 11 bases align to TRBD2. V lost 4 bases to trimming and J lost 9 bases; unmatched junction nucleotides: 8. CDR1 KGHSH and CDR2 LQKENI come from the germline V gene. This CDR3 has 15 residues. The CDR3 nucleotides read TGTGCCAGCTCACTAGCGGGAGGGGGTCAACGTGAGCAGTTCTTC. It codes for CASSLAGGGQREQFF.

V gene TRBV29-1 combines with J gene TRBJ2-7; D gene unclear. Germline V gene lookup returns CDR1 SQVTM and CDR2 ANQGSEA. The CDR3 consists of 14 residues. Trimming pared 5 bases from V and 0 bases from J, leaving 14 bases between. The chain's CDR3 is CSVLSRVSSYEQYF. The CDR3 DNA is TGCAGCGTTCTCTCGCGCGTGAGCTCCTACGAGCAGTACTTC.

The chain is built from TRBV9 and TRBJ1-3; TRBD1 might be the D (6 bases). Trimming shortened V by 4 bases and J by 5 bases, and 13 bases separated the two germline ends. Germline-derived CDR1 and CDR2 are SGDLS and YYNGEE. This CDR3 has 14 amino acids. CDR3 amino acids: CASSPWGGRNTIYF. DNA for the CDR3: TGTGCCAGCAGCCCCTGGGGGGGCCGAAACACCATATATTTT.

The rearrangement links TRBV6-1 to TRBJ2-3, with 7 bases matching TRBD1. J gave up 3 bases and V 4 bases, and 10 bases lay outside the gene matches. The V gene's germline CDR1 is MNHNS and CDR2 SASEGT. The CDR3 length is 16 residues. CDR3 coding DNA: TGTGCCAGCAGTGTCGGACCAGACAGGGTAACAGATACGCAGTATTTT. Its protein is CASSVGPDRVTDTQYF.

The CDR3 nucleotides are TGTGCCAGCAGTGAAACTAGACAGGGGGCAGATACGCAGTATTTT. Translated, it gives CASSETRQGADTQYF. The chain carries TRBV6-1 and TRBJ2-3; 9 bases align to TRBD1. V was pared by 2 bases and J by 4 bases, with 4 bases of the junction left unmatched. CDR1 is MNHNS and CDR2 is SASEGT in the germline V gene. The CDR3 consists of 15 residues.

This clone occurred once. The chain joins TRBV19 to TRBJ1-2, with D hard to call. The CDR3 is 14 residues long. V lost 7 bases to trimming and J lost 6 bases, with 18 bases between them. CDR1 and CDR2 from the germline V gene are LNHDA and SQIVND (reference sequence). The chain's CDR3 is CASTAQNVGNGYTF. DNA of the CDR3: TGTGCCAGTACCGCACAAAATGTAGGAAATGGCTACACCTTC. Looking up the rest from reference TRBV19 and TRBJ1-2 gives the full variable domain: DGGITQSPKYLFRKEGQNVTLSCEQNLNHDAMYWYRQDPGQGLRLIYYSQIVNDFQKGDIAEGYSVSREKKESFPLTVTSAQKNPTAFYLCASTAQNVGNGYTFGSGTRLTVV.

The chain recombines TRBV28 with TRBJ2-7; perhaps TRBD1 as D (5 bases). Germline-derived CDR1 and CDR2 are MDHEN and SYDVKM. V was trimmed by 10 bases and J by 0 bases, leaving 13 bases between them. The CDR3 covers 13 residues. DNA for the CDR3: TGTGCCACATCCTCGACAGTCTCCTACGAGCAGTACTTC. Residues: CATSSTVSYEQYF.

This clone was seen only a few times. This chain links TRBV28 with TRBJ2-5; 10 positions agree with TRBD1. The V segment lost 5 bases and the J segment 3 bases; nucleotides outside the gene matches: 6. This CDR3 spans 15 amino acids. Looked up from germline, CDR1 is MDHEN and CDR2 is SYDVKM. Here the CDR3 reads CASSAWTGGKETQYF. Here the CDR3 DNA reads TGTGCCAGCAGTGCCTGGACAGGGGGGAAAGAGACCCAGTACTTC.

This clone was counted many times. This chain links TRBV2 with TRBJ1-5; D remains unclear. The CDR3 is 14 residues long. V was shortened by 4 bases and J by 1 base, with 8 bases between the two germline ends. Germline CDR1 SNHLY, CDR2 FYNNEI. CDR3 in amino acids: CASSASNSNQPQHF. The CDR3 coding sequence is TGTGCCAGCAGTGCGTCGAACAGCAATCAGCCCCAGCATTTT.